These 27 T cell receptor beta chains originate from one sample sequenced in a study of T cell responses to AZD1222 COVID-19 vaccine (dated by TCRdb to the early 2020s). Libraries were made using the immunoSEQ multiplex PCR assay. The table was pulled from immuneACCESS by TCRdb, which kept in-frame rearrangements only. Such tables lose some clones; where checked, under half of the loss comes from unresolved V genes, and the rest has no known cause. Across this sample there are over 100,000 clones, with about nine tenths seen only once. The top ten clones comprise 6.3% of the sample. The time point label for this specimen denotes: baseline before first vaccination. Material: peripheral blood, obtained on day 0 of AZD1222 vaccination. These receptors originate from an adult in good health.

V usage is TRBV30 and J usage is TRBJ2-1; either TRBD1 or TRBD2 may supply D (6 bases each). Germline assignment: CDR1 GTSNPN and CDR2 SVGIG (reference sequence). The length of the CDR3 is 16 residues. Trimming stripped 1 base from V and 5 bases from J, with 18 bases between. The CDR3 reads CAWSALLAKGDNEQFF. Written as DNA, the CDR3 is TGTGCCTGGAGTGCCCTACTAGCCAAGGGGGACAATGAGCAGTTCTTC.

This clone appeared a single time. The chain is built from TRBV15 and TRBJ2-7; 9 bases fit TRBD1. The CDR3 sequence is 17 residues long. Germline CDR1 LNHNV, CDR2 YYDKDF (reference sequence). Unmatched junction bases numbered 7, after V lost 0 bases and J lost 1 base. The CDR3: CATSRDNRGTGSYEQYF. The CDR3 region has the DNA TGTGCCACCAGCAGAGATAATAGGGGGACAGGGTCCTACGAGCAGTACTTC.

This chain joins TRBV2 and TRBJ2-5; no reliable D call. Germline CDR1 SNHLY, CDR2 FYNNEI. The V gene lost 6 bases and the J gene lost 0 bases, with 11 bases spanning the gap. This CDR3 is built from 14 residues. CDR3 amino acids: CASRVAQNQETQYF. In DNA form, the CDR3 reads TGTGCCAGCAGGGTCGCTCAGAACCAAGAGACCCAGTACTTC.

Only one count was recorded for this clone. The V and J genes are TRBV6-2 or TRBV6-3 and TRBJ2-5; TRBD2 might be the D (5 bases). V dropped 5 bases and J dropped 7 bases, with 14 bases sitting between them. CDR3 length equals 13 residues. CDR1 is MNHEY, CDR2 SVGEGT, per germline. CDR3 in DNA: TGTGCCAGCAGTGTGACTACCCTGTCGACCCAGTACTTC. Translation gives CASSVTTLSTQYF.

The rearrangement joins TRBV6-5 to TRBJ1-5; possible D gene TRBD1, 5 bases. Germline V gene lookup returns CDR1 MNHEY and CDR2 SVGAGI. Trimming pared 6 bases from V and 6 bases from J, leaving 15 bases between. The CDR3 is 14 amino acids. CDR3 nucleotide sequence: TGTGCCAGCAGACCAGCAGGGATGAGTCAGCCCCAGCATTTT. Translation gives CASRPAGMSQPQHF.

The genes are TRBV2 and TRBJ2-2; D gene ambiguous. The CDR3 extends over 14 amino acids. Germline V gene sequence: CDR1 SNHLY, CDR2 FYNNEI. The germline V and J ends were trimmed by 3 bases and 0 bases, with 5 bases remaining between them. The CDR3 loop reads CASSEEANTGELFF. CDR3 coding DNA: TGTGCCAGCAGTGAGGAAGCGAACACCGGGGAGCTGTTTTTT.

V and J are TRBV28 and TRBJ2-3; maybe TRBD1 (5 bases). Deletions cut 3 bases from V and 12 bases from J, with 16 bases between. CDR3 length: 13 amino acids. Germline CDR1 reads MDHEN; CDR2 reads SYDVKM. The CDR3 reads CASSFWGPPPQYF. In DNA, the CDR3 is TGTGCCAGCAGTTTTTGGGGCCCCCCGCCCCAGTATTTT.

The CDR3 nucleotides read TGTGCCTGGAGTTGGGCGGGGCCGGGGACTGAAGCTTTCTTT. Residues: CAWSWAGPGTEAFF. The V gene is TRBV30, the J gene TRBJ1-1; maybe TRBD1 (5 bases). Germline CDR1 and CDR2: GTSNPN and SVGIG (reference sequence). The ends were cut back, 2 bases at V and 5 bases at J, with 15 bases in the middle. The CDR3 consists of 14 residues.

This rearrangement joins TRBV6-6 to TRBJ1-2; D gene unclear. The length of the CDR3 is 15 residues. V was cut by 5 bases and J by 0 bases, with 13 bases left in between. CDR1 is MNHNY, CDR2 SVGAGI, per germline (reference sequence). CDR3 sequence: CASSTRRTPNYGYTF. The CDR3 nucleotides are TGTGCCAGCAGTACCAGACGTACGCCTAACTATGGCTACACCTTC.

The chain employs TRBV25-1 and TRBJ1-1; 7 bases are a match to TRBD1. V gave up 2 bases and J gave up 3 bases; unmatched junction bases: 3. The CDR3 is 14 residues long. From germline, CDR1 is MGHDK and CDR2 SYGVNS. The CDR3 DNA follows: TGTGCCAGCAGTGAAGACAGGGAGGACACTGAAGCTTTCTTT. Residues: CASSEDREDTEAFF.

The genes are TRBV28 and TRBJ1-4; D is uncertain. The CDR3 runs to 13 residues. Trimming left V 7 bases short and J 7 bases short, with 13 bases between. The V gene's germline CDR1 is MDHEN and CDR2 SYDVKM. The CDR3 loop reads CASTLGSSEKLFF. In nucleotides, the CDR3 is TGTGCCAGCACGTTGGGTTCGAGTGAAAAACTGTTTTTT.

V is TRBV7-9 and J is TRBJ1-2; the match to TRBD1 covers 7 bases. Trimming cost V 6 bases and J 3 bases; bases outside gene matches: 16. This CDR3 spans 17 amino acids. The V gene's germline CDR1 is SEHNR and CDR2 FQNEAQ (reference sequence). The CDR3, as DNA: TGTGCCAGCAGGGTCATTCGACAGGGCATTTCCGACTATGGCTACACCTTC. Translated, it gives CASRVIRQGISDYGYTF.

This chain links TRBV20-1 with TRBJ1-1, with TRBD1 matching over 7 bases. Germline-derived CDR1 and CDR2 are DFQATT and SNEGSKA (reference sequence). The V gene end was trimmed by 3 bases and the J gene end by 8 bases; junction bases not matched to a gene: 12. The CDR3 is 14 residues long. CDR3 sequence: CSASELGRTGEAFF. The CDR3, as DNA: TGCAGTGCTAGTGAATTGGGGAGGACAGGAGAAGCTTTCTTT.

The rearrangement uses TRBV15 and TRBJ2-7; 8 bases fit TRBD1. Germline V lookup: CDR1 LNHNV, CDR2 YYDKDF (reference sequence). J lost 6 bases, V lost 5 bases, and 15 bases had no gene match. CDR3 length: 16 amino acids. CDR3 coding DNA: TGTGCCACCAGCCTAAAGGGGACAGGTCATGTCATCGAGCAGTACTTC. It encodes CATSLKGTGHVIEQYF.

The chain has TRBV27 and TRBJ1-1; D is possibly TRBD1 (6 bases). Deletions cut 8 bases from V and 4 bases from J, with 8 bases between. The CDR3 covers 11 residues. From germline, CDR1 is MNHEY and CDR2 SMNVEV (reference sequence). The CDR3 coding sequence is TGTGCCAGCCGAGGGGGCACTGAAGCTTTCTTT. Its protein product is CASRGGTEAFF.

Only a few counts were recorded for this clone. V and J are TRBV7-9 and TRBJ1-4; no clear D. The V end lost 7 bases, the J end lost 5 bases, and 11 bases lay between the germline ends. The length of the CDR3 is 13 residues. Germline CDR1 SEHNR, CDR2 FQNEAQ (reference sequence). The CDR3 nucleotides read TGTGCCAGCAACTTCGCGTCGAATGAAAAACTGTTTTTT. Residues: CASNFASNEKLFF.

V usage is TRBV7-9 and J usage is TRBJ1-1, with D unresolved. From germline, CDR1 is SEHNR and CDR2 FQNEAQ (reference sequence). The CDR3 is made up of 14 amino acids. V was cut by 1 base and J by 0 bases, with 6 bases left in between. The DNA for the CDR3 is TGTGCCAGCAGCTTAGGTTCCATGAACACTGAAGCTTTCTTT. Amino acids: CASSLGSMNTEAFF. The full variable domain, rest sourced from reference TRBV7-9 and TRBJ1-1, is DTGVSQNPRHKITKRGQNVTFRCDPISEHNRLYWYRQTLGQGPEFLTYFQNEAQLEKSRLLSDRFSAERPKGSFSTLEIQRTEQGDSAMYLCASSLGSMNTEAFFGQGTRLTVV.

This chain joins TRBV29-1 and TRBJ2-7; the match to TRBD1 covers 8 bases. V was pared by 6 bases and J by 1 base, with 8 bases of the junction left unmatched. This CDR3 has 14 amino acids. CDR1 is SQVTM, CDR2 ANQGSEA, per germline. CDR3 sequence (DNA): TGCAGCGTAGCCGGGACAGGTTATTCCTACGAGCAGTACTTC. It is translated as CSVAGTGYSYEQYF.

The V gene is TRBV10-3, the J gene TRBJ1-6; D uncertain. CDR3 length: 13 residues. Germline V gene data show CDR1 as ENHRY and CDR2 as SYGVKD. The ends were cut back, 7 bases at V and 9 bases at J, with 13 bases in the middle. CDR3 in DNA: TGTGCCATCACCGTGGCAGGCCCTTCACCCCTCCACTTT. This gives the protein CAITVAGPSPLHF.

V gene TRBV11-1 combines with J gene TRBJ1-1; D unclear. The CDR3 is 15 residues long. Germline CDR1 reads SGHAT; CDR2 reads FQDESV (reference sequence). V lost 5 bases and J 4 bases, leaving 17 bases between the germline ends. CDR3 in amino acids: CASSLTQTESTEAFF. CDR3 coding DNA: TGTGCCAGCAGCCTGACTCAGACGGAATCCACTGAAGCTTTCTTT.

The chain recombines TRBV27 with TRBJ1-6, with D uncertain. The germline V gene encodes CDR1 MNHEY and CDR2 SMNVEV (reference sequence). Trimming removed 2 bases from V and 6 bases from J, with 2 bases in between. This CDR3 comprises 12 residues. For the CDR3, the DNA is TGTGCCAGCAGTTTAGGTAATTCACCCCTCCACTTT. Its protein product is CASSLGNSPLHF.

The CDR3 here is CASSLVGLGQLYSNQPQHF. In nucleotides, the CDR3 is TGTGCCAGCAGCTTAGTCGGTTTGGGACAACTGTATAGCAATCAGCCCCAGCATTTT. The chain combines TRBV7-8 with TRBJ1-5, with D possibly being TRBD1 (6 bases). Looked up from germline, CDR1 is SGHVS and CDR2 is FQNEAQ. V was pared by 1 base and J by 0 bases, with 19 bases between. The CDR3 length is 19 residues.

CDR3: CASSSGLYTEAFF. The DNA of the CDR3 is TGTGCCAGCAGTTCCGGACTGTACACTGAAGCTTTCTTT. This sequence joins TRBV6-5 and TRBJ1-1; D not resolved. V lost 4 bases and J 3 bases, leaving 9 bases between the germline ends. The length of the CDR3 is 13 residues. Per germline, CDR1 MNHEY and CDR2 SVGAGI.

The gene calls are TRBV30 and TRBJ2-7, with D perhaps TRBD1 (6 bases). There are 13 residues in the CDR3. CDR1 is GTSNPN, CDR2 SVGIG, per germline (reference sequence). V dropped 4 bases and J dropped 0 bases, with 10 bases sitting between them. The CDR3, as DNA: TGTGCCTGGAACAGGGTGAGCTCCTACGAGCAGTACTTC. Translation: CAWNRVSSYEQYF. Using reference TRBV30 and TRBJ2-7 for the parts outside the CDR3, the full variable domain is SQTIHQWPATLVQPVGSPLSLECTVEGTSNPNLYWYRQAAGRGLQLLFYSVGIGQISSEVPQNLSASRPQDRQFILSSKKLLLSDSGFYLCAWNRVSSYEQYFGPGTRLTVT.

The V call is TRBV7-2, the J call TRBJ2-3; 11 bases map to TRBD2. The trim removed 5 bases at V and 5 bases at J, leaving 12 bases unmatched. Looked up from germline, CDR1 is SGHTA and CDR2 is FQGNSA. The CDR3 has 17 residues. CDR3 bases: TGTGCCAGCAGCCCAGACCTACTAGCGGGGGCAAAAGATACGCAGTATTTT. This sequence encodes CASSPDLLAGAKDTQYF.

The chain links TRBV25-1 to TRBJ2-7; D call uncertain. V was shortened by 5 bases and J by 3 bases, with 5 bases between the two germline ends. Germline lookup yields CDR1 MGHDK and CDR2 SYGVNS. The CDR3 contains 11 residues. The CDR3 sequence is CASSWGYEQYF. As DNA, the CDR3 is TGTGCCAGCAGTTGGGGCTACGAGCAGTACTTC.

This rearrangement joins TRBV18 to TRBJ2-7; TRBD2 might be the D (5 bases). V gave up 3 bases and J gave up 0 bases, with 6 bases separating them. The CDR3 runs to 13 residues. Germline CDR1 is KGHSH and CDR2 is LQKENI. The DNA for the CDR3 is TGTGCCAGCTCACCGGGGAGCTCCTACGAGCAGTACTTC. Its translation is CASSPGSSYEQYF. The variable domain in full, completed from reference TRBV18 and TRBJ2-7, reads NAGVMQNPRHLVRRRGQEARLRCSPMKGHSHVYWYRQLPEEGLKFMVYLQKENIIDESGMPKERFSAEFPKEGPSILRIQQVVRGDSAAYFCASSPGSSYEQYFGPGTRLTVT.